These 25 T cell receptor beta chains came from one sample sequenced in a study of blood T cell repertoires in COVID-19. Assay: immunoSEQ multiplex PCR; the TCRdb copy retains only in-frame clones and omits some. Here the sample spans more than 150,000 clones, around nine tenths being singletons. The sequenced material came from peripheral blood. The receptors were sampled from a man in his fifties with acute or convalescent COVID-19.

The J gene is TRBJ1-2, the V gene TRBV28; possibly TRBD1 for D (5 bases). The germline V and J ends were trimmed by 5 bases and 2 bases, with 15 bases remaining between them. Germline CDR1 reads MDHEN; CDR2 reads SYDVKM. The CDR3 runs to 15 residues. The CDR3 spells CASSLGGGDNYGYTF. For the CDR3, the DNA is TGTGCCAGCAGTCTCGGCGGAGGGGACAACTATGGCTACACCTTC.

The rearrangement uses TRBV6-5 and TRBJ1-2; the D gene is possibly TRBD1 (5 bases). Germline V CDR1 and CDR2: MNHEY, SVGAGI. The CDR3 sequence is 11 residues long. V lost 7 bases to trimming and J lost 5 bases, with 8 bases between them. CDR3 loop: CASMAGYGYTF. CDR3 nucleotide sequence: TGTGCCAGCATGGCAGGGTATGGCTACACCTTC.

The gene calls are TRBV6-5 and TRBJ1-4, with 7 bases that match TRBD1. V dropped 7 bases and J dropped 4; count of bases not matched to a gene: 6. Germline lookup yields CDR1 MNHEY and CDR2 SVGAGI. CDR3 length: 14 residues. CDR3 DNA sequence: TGTGCCAGCAACAGGGACAGAAGTAATGAAAAACTGTTTTTT. Residues: CASNRDRSNEKLFF.

CDR3 in DNA: TGTGCCAGCAGCAGAAGGGGGCTCAGCTCCTACGAGCAGTACTTC. Residues: CASSRRGLSSYEQYF. This sequence joins TRBV6-5 and TRBJ2-7, with 7 bases identical to TRBD1. Looked up from germline, CDR1 is MNHEY and CDR2 is SVGAGI. Germline trimming cut 6 bases from V and 0 bases from J; bases unmatched to any gene: 8. The CDR3 covers 15 residues.

The rearrangement uses TRBV14 and TRBJ2-7; 10 nucleotides agree with TRBD1. The germline V gene encodes CDR1 SGHDN and CDR2 FVKESK. The CDR3 runs 16 residues. V was pared by 1 base and J by 5 bases, with 8 bases of the junction left unmatched. CDR3: CASSQGWDRGIDEQYV. In DNA, the CDR3 is TGTGCCAGCAGCCAAGGTTGGGACAGGGGAATCGACGAGCAGTACGTC.

The V gene is TRBV11-2, the J gene TRBJ2-2; D possibly corresponds to TRBD2 (6 bases). Trimming left V 3 bases short and J 4 bases short, with 15 bases between. Germline V lookup: CDR1 SGHAT, CDR2 FQNNGV. The CDR3 totals 16 residues. The CDR3 bases are TGTGCCAGCAGCTTCCGGGGGACCCCTGCCACCGGGGAGCTGTTTTTT. It translates to CASSFRGTPATGELFF.

The chain combines TRBV27 with TRBJ1-6, with D unresolved. The CDR3 runs 16 residues. Germline V CDR1 and CDR2: MNHEY, SMNVEV (reference sequence). Trimming pared 4 bases from V and 2 bases from J, leaving 12 bases between. CDR3 sequence (DNA): TGTGCCAGCAGTTCTCCTAGCCAGACCTATAATTCACCCCTCCACTTT. As protein: CASSSPSQTYNSPLHF.

J is TRBJ1-4 and V is TRBV7-8, with D possibly TRBD1 on 6 matching bases. Looked up from germline, CDR1 is SGHVS and CDR2 is FQNEAQ. The CDR3 is 14 amino acids. V was cut by 5 bases and J by 3 bases, with 10 bases left in between. Written as DNA, the CDR3 is TGTGCCAGCAGCCCTGGACAGTCTAATGAAAAACTGTTTTTT. Amino acid sequence: CASSPGQSNEKLFF.

The genes are TRBV3-1 (or the pseudogene TRBV3-2) and TRBJ2-1; 11 nucleotides agree with TRBD2. The CDR3 is 20 residues long. The V and J ends lost 2 bases and 0 bases, in that order; junction bases with no gene match: 12. Germline V gene data show CDR1 as LGHDT and CDR2 as YNNKEL (reference sequence). The CDR3: CASSQTPGLAGLSSYNEQFF. The CDR3 DNA reads as TGTGCCAGCAGCCAAACCCCCGGACTAGCGGGCCTCAGCTCCTACAATGAGCAGTTCTTC.

This clone was counted a few times. V gene TRBV6-5 combines with J gene TRBJ1-2; 8 nucleotides match TRBD1. Germline V gene lookup returns CDR1 MNHEY and CDR2 SVGAGI. J gave up 2 bases and V 7 bases, and 9 bases lay outside the gene matches. The CDR3 covers 15 residues. This CDR3 reads CASTLDRGANYGYTF. The CDR3 DNA sequence: TGTGCCAGCACCCTAGACAGGGGAGCCAACTATGGCTACACCTTC.

This chain joins TRBV19 and TRBJ1-6; 9 bases are shared with TRBD1. CDR3 size: 13 residues. Germline CDR1 LNHDA, CDR2 SQIVND (reference sequence). Trimming cost V 6 bases and J 7 bases; bases outside gene matches: 1. This CDR3 reads CASSGQGNSPLHF. The CDR3 DNA reads TGTGCCAGTAGCGGACAGGGGAATTCACCCCTCCACTTT.

CDR3 DNA: TGTGCCAGTAGTATTTTCGGGACAATCGGAAACACCATATATTTT. Translation gives CASSIFGTIGNTIYF. The rearrangement uses TRBV19 and TRBJ1-3; tentatively, D is TRBD1 (6 bases). The CDR3 spans 15 residues. The V and J ends lost 3 bases and 4 bases respectively, with 13 bases between them. CDR1 is LNHDA and CDR2 is SQIVND in the germline V gene (reference sequence). The full variable domain, in which reference TRBV19 and TRBJ1-3 provide the parts outside the CDR3, is DGGITQSPKYLFRKEGQNVTLSCEQNLNHDAMYWYRQDPGQGLRLIYYSQIVNDFQKGDIAEGYSVSREKKESFPLTVTSAQKNPTAFYLCASSIFGTIGNTIYFGEGSWLTVV.

The chain uses TRBV4-1 and TRBJ1-6; no clear D. The CDR3 sequence is 16 residues long. The germline V gene encodes CDR1 MGHRA and CDR2 YSYEKL. V was shortened by 7 bases and J by 7 bases, with 20 bases between the two germline ends. The chain's CDR3 is CASMEGAQWENSPLHF. The CDR3 DNA is TGCGCCAGCATGGAGGGCGCCCAGTGGGAAAATTCACCCCTCCACTTT.

The table lists this clone with a count of one. This rearrangement joins TRBV15 to TRBJ1-5, with D uncertain. Looked up from germline, CDR1 is LNHNV and CDR2 is YYDKDF (reference sequence). V was clipped by 5 bases and J by 3 bases, with 17 bases between them. CDR3 length: 16 residues. CDR3 nucleotide sequence: TGTGCCACCAGCGCGTTGGGAGGTGACTCCAATCAGCCCCAGCATTTT. This codes for CATSALGGDSNQPQHF.

The chain employs TRBV19 and TRBJ2-2; tentatively, D is TRBD1 (6 bases). The V gene lost 5 bases and the J gene lost 5 bases, with 9 bases spanning the gap. This CDR3 is 13 amino acids long. Germline V gives CDR1 LNHDA, CDR2 SQIVND (reference sequence). CDR3 nucleotide sequence: TGTGCCAGTAGTTACAGGGAAACCGGGGAGCTGTTTTTT. It encodes CASSYRETGELFF.

The chain links TRBV18 to TRBJ1-5; the D is unclear. V was pared by 6 bases and J by 9 bases, with 15 bases between. Germline CDR1 and CDR2: KGHSH and LQKENI. The length of the CDR3 is 13 residues. CDR3 bases: TGTGCCAGCTCCCAGACACGAGAAGCGCCCCAGCATTTT. Amino acid sequence: CASSQTREAPQHF.

The chain carries TRBV28 and TRBJ1-2, with D perhaps matching TRBD1 (6 bases). V lost 7 bases and J 3 bases, leaving 18 bases between the germline ends. CDR3 length: 15 residues. Germline-derived CDR1 and CDR2 are MDHEN and SYDVKM. CDR3 in amino acids: CASTLSGGRDYGYTF. The CDR3 DNA follows: TGTGCCAGCACTCTTTCGGGGGGGCGGGACTATGGCTACACCTTC.

This chain connects TRBV10-2 to TRBJ2-1, with 7 bases aligning to TRBD1. The CDR3 is made up of 15 amino acids. With 6 bases clipped from V and 6 bases from J, the junction kept 11 bases outside the gene matches. The germline V gene encodes CDR1 WSHSY and CDR2 SAAADI. The CDR3 DNA reads TGCGCCAGCAGGGCTGGGAACTCAGGGGGCAATGAGCAGTTCTTC. Translation gives CASRAGNSGGNEQFF.

The chain is built from TRBV28 and TRBJ1-5, with TRBD1 matching over 9 bases. Germline V gene data show CDR1 as MDHEN and CDR2 as SYDVKM. The junction had 11 bases not matched to a gene; V was cut back by 6 bases and J by 2 bases. This CDR3 spans 17 amino acids. The CDR3 bases are TGTGCCAGCAGCTCAGCTTCGGGACAGGGAGGCAATCAGCCCCAGCATTTT. This gives the protein CASSSASGQGGNQPQHF.

The gene calls are TRBV4-3 and TRBJ2-6; TRBD1 agrees at 9 bases. This CDR3 region has 16 residues. Trimming at V came to 1 base and at J to 2 bases, leaving 0 bases not matched to a gene. CDR1 LGHNA and CDR2 YSLEER come from the germline V gene. CDR3 bases: TGCGCCAGCAGCCAAGGGACAGGGGCTGGGGCCAACGTCCTGACTTTC. Translated, it gives CASSQGTGAGANVLTF.

This sequence joins TRBV10-3 and TRBJ1-3; maybe TRBD1 (6 bases). The CDR3 has 14 amino acids. Deletions cut 7 bases from V and 0 bases from J, with 10 bases between. Germline CDR1 ENHRY, CDR2 SYGVKD. CDR3 sequence reads: CAITQGHSGNTIYF. Written as DNA, the CDR3 is TGTGCCATCACCCAGGGGCACTCTGGAAACACCATATATTTT.

The chain carries TRBV10-3 and TRBJ2-1, with 8 nucleotides matching TRBD1. CDR1 is ENHRY, CDR2 SYGVKD, per germline. The CDR3 length is 17 residues. Trimming took 3 bases from V and 2 from J; bases not matched to a gene: 9. In DNA form, the CDR3 reads TGTGCCATCAGTGATCAGTCAGGGGGCGCGGCCTACAATGAGCAGTTCTTC. Translated, it gives CAISDQSGGAAYNEQFF.

The chain employs TRBV28 and TRBJ1-2; 10 bases match TRBD1. The CDR3 runs 15 residues. Looked up from germline, CDR1 is MDHEN and CDR2 is SYDVKM. V shed 3 bases and J 1 base; nucleotides not matched to a gene: 2. The CDR3 loop is CASSFGQGDNYGYTF. The CDR3 DNA reads TGTGCCAGCAGTTTCGGACAGGGGGATAACTATGGCTACACCTTC.

This chain uses TRBV3-1 (or the pseudogene TRBV3-2) with TRBJ2-1, with TRBD2 matching 8 bases. V dropped 0 bases and J dropped 2; count of bases not matched to a gene: 9. The CDR3 is 18 residues long. The germline V gene encodes CDR1 LGHDT and CDR2 YNNKEL (reference sequence). The CDR3 here is CASSQEARKAGAYNEQFF. The CDR3 DNA reads as TGTGCCAGCAGCCAAGAGGCCCGAAAAGCGGGGGCCTACAATGAGCAGTTCTTC.

The V gene is TRBV6-5, the J gene TRBJ1-2; D remains ambiguous. The length of the CDR3 is 14 residues. Germline CDR1 is MNHEY and CDR2 is SVGAGI. V was shortened by 0 bases and J by 3 bases, with 8 bases between the two germline ends. The DNA for the CDR3 is TGTGCCAGCAGTTACTCGTTGGCGGACTATGGCTACACCTTC. This encodes CASSYSLADYGYTF.